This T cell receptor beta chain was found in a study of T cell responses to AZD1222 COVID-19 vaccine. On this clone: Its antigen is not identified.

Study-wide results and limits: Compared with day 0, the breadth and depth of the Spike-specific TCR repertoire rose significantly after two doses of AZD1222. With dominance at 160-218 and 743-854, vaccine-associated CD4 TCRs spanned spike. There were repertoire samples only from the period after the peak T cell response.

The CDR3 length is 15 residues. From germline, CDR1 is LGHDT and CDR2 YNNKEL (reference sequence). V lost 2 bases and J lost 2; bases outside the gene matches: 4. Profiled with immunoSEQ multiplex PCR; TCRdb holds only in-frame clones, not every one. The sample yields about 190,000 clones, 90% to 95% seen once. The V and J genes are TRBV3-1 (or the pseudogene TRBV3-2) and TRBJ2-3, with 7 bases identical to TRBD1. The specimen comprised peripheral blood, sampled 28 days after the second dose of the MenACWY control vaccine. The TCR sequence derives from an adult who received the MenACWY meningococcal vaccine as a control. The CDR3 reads CASSQPTGTTDTQYF. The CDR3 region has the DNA TGTGCCAGCAGCCAACCGACAGGGACCACAGATACGCAGTATTTT.